Below are 2 T cell receptor beta chains sequenced from a single sample in a study of cytotoxic CD8 clonotypes in ibrutinib-treated CLL. Repertoires were generated with immunoSEQ multiplex PCR, while TCRdb's copy carries only in-frame clones and drops some. The data hold around 310,000 clones, with 70% to 80% observed a single time. This specimen was PBMCs, taken before ibrutinib treatment. All receptors come from a human donor with chronic lymphocytic leukemia.

The chain carries TRBV18 and TRBJ2-1, with a possible D match to TRBD2 (5 bases). This CDR3 is 14 amino acids long. Per germline, CDR1 KGHSH and CDR2 LQKENI. Trimming removed 4 bases from V and 8 bases from J, with 15 bases in between. The CDR3: CASSLISAGDEQFF. CDR3 sequence (DNA): TGTGCCAGCTCACTTATCTCGGCGGGTGATGAGCAGTTCTTC.

The chain employs TRBV4-2 and TRBJ2-7; maybe TRBD1 (5 bases). Germline CDR1 LGHNA, CDR2 YNFKEQ. The V end lost 0 bases, the J end lost 6 bases, and 9 bases lay between the germline ends. This CDR3 is built from 13 residues. The CDR3 loop reads CASSQDIRGEQYF. DNA for the CDR3: TGTGCCAGCAGCCAAGATATAAGGGGCGAGCAGTACTTC.